The clone carrying this T cell receptor (beta chain) has ten or more counts. Antigen: not known. The data were taken from a study of neurological immune-mediated disorders. Study-wide results and limits: The multiple sclerosis repertoire cluster lacked an association with any feature, whether clinical or MRI. None of the CDR3 amino acid sequences in expanded clones turned up in more than one subject, which points to private repertoires in all groups.

Trimming cost V 5 bases and J 1 base, with 9 bases left between them. This CDR3 has 15 amino acids. In germline, CDR1 is MDHEN, CDR2 SYDVKM. The cDNA was generated through 5'RACE incorporating 10-nucleotide random UMIs. TCRdb itself ran the 5' RACE reads through MiXCR, one entry per CDR3 protein. The sample consists of approximately 65,000 distinct CDR3 sequences, approximately 3.7% of them appearing once. The V and J genes are TRBV28 and TRBJ2-6; D is possibly TRBD2 (6 bases). The sample was PBMCs. The sequence came from a man aged 45-60 years with multiple sclerosis. CDR3 DNA: TGTGCCAGCAGTCAAGGGACTTCTGGGGCCAACGTCCTGACTTTC. Translated: CASSQGTSGANVLTF.